This T cell receptor (beta chain) originates from a study of identical twins. CDR3 size: 12 residues. From germline, CDR1 is SGHDT and CDR2 YYEEEE. V dropped 4 bases and J dropped 3 bases, with 7 bases sitting between them. There are a few counts of this clonotype. Antigen specificity is unknown. Study results and limitations: Among beta out-of-frame sequences, excess sharing between twins appeared weaker.

Unique molecular identifiers were present on the cDNA, which also gained a universal primer site by template switching. Using its own MiXCR run on the 5' RACE reads, TCRdb lists one record per CDR3 protein. The repertoire holds hundreds of thousands of distinct CDR3 sequences, with about 20% as singletons. These data were also filed under a second study, of T cells expressing NK-cell markers.

The receptor's source is a young woman in good health. Sequences were obtained from PBMCs. The chain uses TRBV5-6 and TRBJ1-1; D unclear. CDR3 amino acids: CASSADDTEAFF. CDR3 nucleotides: TGTGCCAGCAGCGCCGATGACACTGAAGCTTTCTTT.